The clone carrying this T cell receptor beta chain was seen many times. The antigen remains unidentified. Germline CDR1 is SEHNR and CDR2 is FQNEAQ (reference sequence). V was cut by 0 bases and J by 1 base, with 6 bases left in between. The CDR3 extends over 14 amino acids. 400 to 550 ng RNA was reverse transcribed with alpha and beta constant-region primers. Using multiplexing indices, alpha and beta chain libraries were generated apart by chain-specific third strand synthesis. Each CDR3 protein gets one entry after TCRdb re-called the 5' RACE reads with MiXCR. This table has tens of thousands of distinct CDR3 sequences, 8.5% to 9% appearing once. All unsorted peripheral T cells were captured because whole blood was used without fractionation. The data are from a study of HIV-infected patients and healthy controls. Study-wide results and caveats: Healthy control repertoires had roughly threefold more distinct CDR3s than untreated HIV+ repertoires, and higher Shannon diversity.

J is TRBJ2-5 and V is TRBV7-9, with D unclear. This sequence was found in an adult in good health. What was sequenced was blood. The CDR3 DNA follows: TGTGCCAGCAGCTTAGCGACCACCCAAGAGACCCAGTACTTC. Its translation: CASSLATTQETQYF.